Below, 30 T cell receptor beta chains from the same sample are listed, as sequenced in a study of T cells in tuberculosis (dated by TCRdb to about 2018). The protocol used for the library was the immunoSEQ multiplex PCR assay. The table comes from immuneACCESS by way of TCRdb, which keeps in-frame sequences with V and J called. Part of the clones is missing from these tables; in studies checked, under half for an unresolved V gene and the rest for unknown reasons. The sample table contains 20,000 to 25,000 clones; only one count was recorded for roughly 95% of them. The biggest ten clones account for about 8.6% of the sample. The specimen sequenced was PBMCs. These receptors came from a donor aged 10 to 29 with latent tuberculosis or without tuberculosis infection.

The rearrangement links TRBV19 to TRBJ1-4; 8 nucleotides match TRBD1. V lost 8 bases, J lost 8 bases, and 13 bases stayed unmatched. There are 15 residues in the CDR3. The germline V gene encodes CDR1 LNHDA and CDR2 SQIVND (reference sequence). This CDR3 is CASDRGRGRGEKLFF. The CDR3, as DNA: TGTGCCAGTGATCGGGGCAGGGGGCGAGGCGAAAAACTGTTTTTT.

The chain employs TRBV5-1 and TRBJ1-2, with 7 nucleotides matching TRBD1. This CDR3 is 13 amino acids long. The V segment lost 0 bases and the J segment 6 bases; nucleotides outside the gene matches: 2. Germline lookup yields CDR1 SGHRS and CDR2 YFSETQ. The CDR3 loop reads CASSLGQGNGYTF. CDR3 DNA sequence: TGCGCCAGCAGCTTGGGACAGGGAAATGGCTACACCTTC. The entire variable domain, with the rest obtained from reference TRBV5-1 and TRBJ1-2, is as follows: KAGVTQTPRYLIKTRGQQVTLSCSPISGHRSVSWYQQTPGQGLQFLFEYFSETQRNKGNFPGRFSGRQFSNSRSEMNVSTLELGDSALYLCASSLGQGNGYTFGSGTRLTVV.

This chain's CDR3 is CASRTGTWYEQYF. The CDR3 DNA reads TGTGCCAGCAGGACCGGGACTTGGTACGAGCAGTACTTC. The V and J genes are TRBV6-1 and TRBJ2-7, with D possibly matching TRBD2 (6 bases). The CDR3 is made up of 13 amino acids. The germline V gene encodes CDR1 MNHNS and CDR2 SASEGT. Trimming removed 6 bases at V and 4 bases at J, with 13 bases between.

The chain is built from TRBV11-3 and TRBJ2-1; no definite D call. CDR1 SGHNT and CDR2 YENEEA come from the germline V gene. The CDR3 is 15 residues long. Between the trimmed V and J ends, which lost 5 bases and 6 bases, there was a span of 17 bases. CDR3 in amino acids: CASSAVLAARNEQFF. In nucleotides, the CDR3 is TGTGCCAGCAGCGCCGTTTTAGCCGCTCGCAATGAGCAGTTCTTC.

The rearrangement links TRBV13 to TRBJ1-3, with a possible D match to TRBD1 (6 bases). The CDR3 runs 15 residues. Between the trimmed V and J ends, which lost 5 bases and 0 bases, there was a span of 11 bases. Germline V gives CDR1 PRHDT, CDR2 FYEKMQ (reference sequence). The CDR3 loop is CASSAPDSSGNTIYF. The CDR3 DNA reads as TGTGCCAGCAGCGCCCCGGACAGCTCTGGAAACACCATATATTTT.

This chain uses TRBV4-1 with TRBJ1-4; 9 bases are shared with TRBD1. J was trimmed by 5 bases and V by 4 bases; bases with no gene match: 5. The CDR3 contains 15 residues. The germline V gene has CDR1 MGHRA and CDR2 YSYEKL. In DNA, the CDR3 is TGCGCCAGCAGCCGAGAAGGGACAGGGAATGAAAAACTGTTTTTT. This encodes CASSREGTGNEKLFF.

The chain carries TRBV4-1 and TRBJ1-5; D is ambiguous. V gave up 7 bases and J gave up 2 bases, with 6 bases separating them. Germline V gene data show CDR1 as MGHRA and CDR2 as YSYEKL. This CDR3 is 12 amino acids long. The CDR3 here is CASTRGNQPQHF. DNA of the CDR3: TGCGCCAGCACGAGGGGCAATCAGCCCCAGCATTTT.

The chain joins TRBV5-4 to TRBJ2-2; TRBD1 matches 7 bases. Unmatched junction bases numbered 6, after V lost 4 bases and J lost 0 bases. The CDR3 consists of 16 residues. Per the germline V gene, CDR1 is SGHNT and CDR2 is YYREEE (reference sequence). The CDR3 bases are TGTGCCAGCAGCGAAGGGGACAGAACGAACACCGGGGAGCTGTTTTTT. This sequence encodes CASSEGDRTNTGELFF.

J is TRBJ2-7 and V is TRBV2; 14 positions match TRBD2. Germline assignment: CDR1 SNHLY and CDR2 FYNNEI. V shed 6 bases, J shed 3 bases, and the junction held 4 bases outside the gene matches. The CDR3 runs 15 residues. In DNA, the CDR3 is TGTGCCAGCAGCCTAGGGACTAGCGGGGGCTACGAGCAGTACGTC. Translated, it gives CASSLGTSGGYEQYV.

The V call is TRBV30, the J call TRBJ1-2; 8 bases are shared with TRBD1. Germline values: CDR1 GTSNPN, CDR2 SVGIG (reference sequence). This CDR3 is built from 13 residues. With V trimmed by 4 bases and J by 2 bases, 3 bases remained unmatched. The CDR3 is CAWTGGVNYGYTF. In nucleotides, the CDR3 is TGTGCCTGGACAGGGGGCGTCAACTATGGCTACACCTTC.

The rearrangement uses TRBV10-3 and TRBJ1-1; 7 bases fit TRBD1. After removal of 6 bases from V and 3 bases from J, the junction contained 13 bases not matched to a gene. Germline loops: CDR1 ENHRY, CDR2 SYGVKD. This CDR3 has 16 residues. The CDR3 sequence is CAIREPGTVPYTEAFF. CDR3 sequence (DNA): TGTGCCATCAGGGAGCCGGGGACAGTACCGTACACTGAAGCTTTCTTT.

This rearrangement joins TRBV6-5 to TRBJ1-1; TRBD1 is a possible D gene (6 bases). Germline CDR1 and CDR2: MNHEY and SVGAGI. This CDR3 comprises 14 residues. The V end was cut by 3 bases, the J end by 1 base, with 9 bases between. The CDR3 DNA sequence: TGTGCCAGCAGTTATCAGGGGAGGAACACTGAAGCTTTCTTT. It specifies CASSYQGRNTEAFF.

The rearrangement links TRBV6-1 to TRBJ2-3; 12 nucleotides line up with TRBD2. This CDR3 spans 15 amino acids. CDR1 is MNHNS and CDR2 is SASEGT in the germline V gene. The ends lost 3 bases at V and 8 bases at J; junction bases unmatched: 6. CDR3 loop: CASSDQLAGGLTQYF. The CDR3 coding sequence is TGTGCCAGCAGTGATCAGCTAGCGGGGGGGCTTACGCAGTATTTT.

The J gene is TRBJ2-3, the V gene TRBV19, with D tentatively TRBD2 (7 bases). Deletions cut 3 bases from V and 0 bases from J, with 16 bases between. The CDR3 consists of 17 residues. The germline V gene has CDR1 LNHDA and CDR2 SQIVND (reference sequence). This CDR3 is CASSIFRGATSTDTQYF. DNA for the CDR3: TGTGCCAGTAGTATCTTCCGGGGGGCGACTAGCACAGATACGCAGTATTTT.

This chain connects TRBV4-1 to TRBJ2-2, with D possibly matching TRBD2 (6 bases). Per the germline V gene, CDR1 is MGHRA and CDR2 is YSYEKL. This CDR3 has 17 amino acids. Between the trimmed V and J ends, which lost 0 bases and 2 bases, there was a span of 13 bases. The CDR3 bases are TGCGCCAGCAGCCAAGATGGTTGGGGGGTCAACACCGGGGAGCTGTTTTTT. Amino acids: CASSQDGWGVNTGELFF.

The chain is built from TRBV9 and TRBJ2-3; perhaps TRBD2 as D (5 bases). The CDR3 sequence is 14 residues long. Germline V lookup: CDR1 SGDLS, CDR2 YYNGEE. V was shortened by 8 bases and J by 3 bases, with 16 bases between the two germline ends. The CDR3 here is CASGRRGLTDTQYF. In nucleotides, the CDR3 is TGTGCCAGTGGCAGGAGAGGACTTACAGATACGCAGTATTTT.

The rearrangement uses TRBV7-6 and TRBJ1-2; D may be TRBD1 (6 bases). CDR3 length equals 13 residues. Trimming stripped 1 base from V and 8 bases from J, with 11 bases between. Germline CDR1 is SGHVS and CDR2 is FNYEAQ. CDR3 DNA sequence: TGTGCCAGCAGCTTAGGCAGGGGCGAGGGCTACACCTTC. Protein product: CASSLGRGEGYTF.

The rearrangement links TRBV4-1 to TRBJ1-2; TRBD1 agrees at 9 bases. This CDR3 has 15 residues. Germline values: CDR1 MGHRA, CDR2 YSYEKL. After removal of 0 bases from V and 6 bases from J, the junction contained 5 bases not matched to a gene. The CDR3 spells CASSQEMTGGDGYTF. The CDR3 DNA sequence: TGCGCCAGCAGCCAAGAGATGACAGGGGGTGATGGCTACACCTTC.

This clone was recorded only once. The chain recombines TRBV9 with TRBJ1-6, with D perhaps TRBD1 (5 bases). This CDR3 has 14 residues. Trimming took 3 bases from V and 7 from J, leaving 11 bases between them. The V gene's germline CDR1 is SGDLS and CDR2 YYNGEE. CDR3 amino acids: CASSAGLENSPLHF. The DNA of the CDR3 is TGTGCCAGCAGCGCAGGGTTGGAGAATTCACCCCTCCACTTT.

A few counts support this clone. DNA for the CDR3: TGTGCCAGTAGTGCCAGGGGGAGGACTGAAGCTTTCTTT. This encodes CASSARGRTEAFF. V gene TRBV19 combines with J gene TRBJ1-1; 7 bases are a match to TRBD1. Germline V gene lookup returns CDR1 LNHDA and CDR2 SQIVND (reference sequence). The CDR3 consists of 13 residues. The junction had 5 bases not matched to a gene; V was cut back by 5 bases and J by 5 bases.

The CDR3 coding sequence is TGTGCCAGCAGCGAGGACAGGGTATATACGCAGTATTTT. Protein: CASSEDRVYTQYF. The gene calls are TRBV5-5 and TRBJ2-3; TRBD1 agrees at 8 bases. Trimming removed 4 bases from V and 7 bases from J; junction bases left unmatched: 5. The germline V gene has CDR1 SGHKS and CDR2 YYEKEE (reference sequence). The CDR3 is 13 amino acids.

This clone has a single count. The gene calls are TRBV25-1 and TRBJ1-2, with TRBD1 matching 10 bases. V dropped 5 bases and J dropped 9; count of bases not matched to a gene: 9. CDR1 and CDR2 (germline): MGHDK, SYGVNS. This CDR3 contains 14 residues. The DNA for the CDR3 is TGTGCCAGCAGTTACCCCGGGACAGGGGTTAGCTACACCTTC. It is translated as CASSYPGTGVSYTF.

The chain carries TRBV7-8 and TRBJ2-6, with D possibly matching TRBD1 (5 bases). This CDR3 spans 16 amino acids. Germline V gene data show CDR1 as SGHVS and CDR2 as FQNEAQ. Trimming took off 2 bases at V and 4 bases at J, with 12 bases between the two ends. The CDR3 protein is CASSLNRFSGANVLTF. CDR3 in DNA: TGTGCCAGCAGCTTAAACAGGTTTTCGGGGGCCAACGTCCTGACTTTC.

This chain links TRBV29-1 with TRBJ1-2; possible D gene TRBD1, 5 bases. Per the germline V gene, CDR1 is SQVTM and CDR2 is ANQGSEA. The CDR3 extends over 12 amino acids. V shed 4 bases and J shed 6 bases, with 12 bases lying between them. The CDR3: CSVAGFGNGYTF. CDR3 nucleotides: TGCAGCGTTGCAGGGTTTGGAAATGGCTACACCTTC. The whole variable domain, remainder taken from reference TRBV29-1 and TRBJ1-2, is SAVISQKPSRDICQRGTSLTIQCQVDSQVTMMFWYRQQPGQSLTLIATANQGSEATYESGFVIDKFPISRPNLTFSTLTVSNMSPEDSSIYLCSVAGFGNGYTFGSGTRLTVV.

The genes are TRBV4-1 and TRBJ2-3, with 8 bases aligning to TRBD1. The CDR3 has 14 residues. The J segment lost 5 bases and the V segment lost 3 bases, leaving 4 bases of the junction unmatched. Germline CDR1 and CDR2: MGHRA and YSYEKL. CDR3 loop: CASSHQGAGDTQYF. The DNA of the CDR3 is TGCGCCAGCAGCCACCAGGGGGCGGGAGATACGCAGTATTTT.

V is TRBV2 and J is TRBJ2-5; possible D gene TRBD1, 8 bases. The V gene lost 9 bases and the J gene lost 5 bases, with 16 bases spanning the gap. The length of the CDR3 is 13 residues. Per the germline V gene, CDR1 is SNHLY and CDR2 is FYNNEI. In nucleotides, the CDR3 is TGTGCCAGAAGAACAGGGGGGGAGGAGACCCAGTACTTC. It is translated as CARRTGGEETQYF.

The chain uses TRBV5-5 and TRBJ1-3, with 10 bases that match TRBD1. Trimming removed 4 bases from V and 8 bases from J; junction bases left unmatched: 6. Germline CDR1 SGHKS, CDR2 YYEKEE (reference sequence). The CDR3 extends over 14 amino acids. The DNA of the CDR3 is TGTGCCAGCAGCGGGGGACAGGGGTTAGACACCATATATTTT. This codes for CASSGGQGLDTIYF.

The chain combines TRBV2 with TRBJ1-1; D is perhaps TRBD1 (6 bases). In germline, CDR1 is SNHLY, CDR2 FYNNEI. The CDR3 extends over 12 amino acids. Trimming shortened V by 0 bases and J by 11 bases, and 10 bases separated the two germline ends. DNA for the CDR3: TGTGCCAGCAGTGAAGCGGGGGGGCAGGCTTTCTTT. Amino acid sequence: CASSEAGGQAFF.

CDR3 DNA: TGTGCCAGTAGTACGGCTCGACAGGCCCGAGGTGTCGGGGAGCTGTTTTTT. Protein sequence: CASSTARQARGVGELFF. This rearrangement joins TRBV19 to TRBJ2-2, with D possibly being TRBD1 (6 bases). The V end was cut by 4 bases, the J end by 7 bases, with 22 bases between. Germline lookup yields CDR1 LNHDA and CDR2 SQIVND (reference sequence). The CDR3 spans 17 residues.

This clone was seen only once. DNA for the CDR3: TGTGCCAGCAGCCCGGAGGGAGGGAATCAGCCCCAGCATTTT. Translation: CASSPEGGNQPQHF. This chain connects TRBV9 to TRBJ1-5; no clear D. Germline loops: CDR1 SGDLS, CDR2 YYNGEE. The V and J ends lost 4 bases and 4 bases respectively, with 12 bases between them. This CDR3 has 14 amino acids.